This T cell receptor beta chain came from a study of shared clonotypes between healthy human individuals. Overall study: Researchers assigned three CD4 naive, three CD4 memory, two CD8 naive and one CD8 memory plate to each donor. Broader study findings: Memory subsets generally showed lower estimated richness than naive subsets.

The assay was carried out at the deep level. The method was immunoSEQ multiplex PCR; TCRdb's version includes in-frame clones alone and lacks a portion of them. The sample consists of 1.5 million to 2.5 million clones, roughly 95% of them appearing once. Selected positively for CCR7 and CD45RO-negative, naive CD8 cells excluded terminally differentiated effector memory CD45RA+ cells. Notes on this clone: Its target is unknown. Distinct nucleotide sequences in the sample also encode this CDR3.

Source material: naive CD8+ T cells sorted from blood. The origin of this receptor is a man aged 18 to 30 in good health.

The CDR3 region is CASSLTGSSYEQYF. The CDR3 DNA is TGTGCCAGCAGTTTAACCGGAAGTTCCTACGAGCAGTACTTC. V gene TRBV27 combines with J gene TRBJ2-7; D is unresolved. Trimming stripped 2 bases from V and 1 base from J, with 9 bases between. Per the germline V gene, CDR1 is MNHEY and CDR2 is SMNVEV (reference sequence). CDR3 length: 14 amino acids.